The entry that follows covers one T cell receptor (beta chain) sequence. As yet, its antigen is unknown. UMI-labeled 5' RACE yielded the TRB cDNA libraries. No DNA is given; TCRdb re-called the 5' RACE reads and lists each CDR3 protein once. This sample contains under 85,000 distinct CDR3 sequences. This entry comes from a study of CXCR3-negative and CXCR3-positive naive CD8 T cells. Germline V CDR1 and CDR2: MNHEY, SMNVEV (reference sequence). The CDR3 covers 18 residues. Study-level findings and limits: Both naive subsets, CXCR3-negative and CXCR3-positive, displayed similar TRBV-TRBJ usage, unlike memory cells.

Source material: naive CXCR3- CD8+ T cells from blood. The sample's subset: CD45RO-CCR7+CD27+CD95- naive CD8+ T cells lacking CXCR3 (TNR3-). J is TRBJ2-1 and V is TRBV27; TCRdb reports TRBD2, a call that lacks DNA to check it against. The receptor was isolated from a human donor in good health. Some clones in this sample may be carry-over from other donors' samples. This CDR3 reads CASSLHGLAGPSYNEQFF.